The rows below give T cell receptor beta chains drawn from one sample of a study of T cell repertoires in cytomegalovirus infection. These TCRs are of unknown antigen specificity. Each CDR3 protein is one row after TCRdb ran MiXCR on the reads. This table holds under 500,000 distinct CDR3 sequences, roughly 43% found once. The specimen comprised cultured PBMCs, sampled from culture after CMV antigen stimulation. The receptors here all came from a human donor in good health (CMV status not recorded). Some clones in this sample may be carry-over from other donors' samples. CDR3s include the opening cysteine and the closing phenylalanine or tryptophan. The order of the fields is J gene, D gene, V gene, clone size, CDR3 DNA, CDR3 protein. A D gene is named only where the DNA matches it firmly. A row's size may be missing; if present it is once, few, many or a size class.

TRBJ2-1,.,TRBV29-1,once,TGCAGCGTGGAGGGGGGGGCTATTGAGCAGTTCTTC,CSVEGGAIEQFF
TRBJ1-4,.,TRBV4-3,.,TGCGCCAGCAGCCAACAGACAGCAACTAATGAAAAACTGTTTTTT,CASSQQTATNEKLFF
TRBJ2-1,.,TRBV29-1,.,TGCAGCGTGGGCAACACATTCCCAGGGAATGAGCAGTTCTTC,CSVGNTFPGNEQFF
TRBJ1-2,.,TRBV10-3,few,TGTGCCATCAGTGAGTCGACCCCATATGGCTACACCTTC,CAISESTPYGYTF
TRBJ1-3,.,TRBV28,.,TGTGCCAGCACCTCCTCGGGGGCCCTCTCTGGAAACACCATATATTTT,CASTSSGALSGNTIYF
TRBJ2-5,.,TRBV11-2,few,TGTGCCAGCAGCTTACCAGCGGTGAAAGAAGAGACCCAGTACTTC,CASSLPAVKEETQYF
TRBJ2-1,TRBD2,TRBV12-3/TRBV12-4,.,TGTGCCAGCAGGGTTAGCGGGGTGCACAATGAGCAGTTCTTC,CASRVSGVHNEQFF
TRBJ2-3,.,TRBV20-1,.,TGCAGTGCTCACCCTCGGACAGATACGCAGTATTTT,CSAHPRTDTQYF
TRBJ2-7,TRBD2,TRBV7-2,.,TGTGCCAGCAGCTTATGGACGTCTAGCGGGAGTTCCAACGAGCAGTACTTC,CASSLWTSSGSSNEQYF
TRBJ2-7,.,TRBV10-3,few,TGTGCCATCAGTGGGACCAGGGTCGAGCAGTACTTC,CAISGTRVEQYF
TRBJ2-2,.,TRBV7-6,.,TGTGCCAGCAGCCCCACGGCCGCCGGGGAGCTGTTTTTT,CASSPTAAGELFF
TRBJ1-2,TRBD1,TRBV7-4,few,TGTGCCAGCCGCGCAGGGGGCGCGGATCCTGGCTACACCTTC,CASRAGGADPGYTF
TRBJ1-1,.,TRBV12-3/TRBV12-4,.,TGTGCCAGCAGTTTAACCCCCACGAACACTGAAGCTTTCTTT,CASSLTPTNTEAFF
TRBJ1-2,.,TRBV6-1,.,TGTGCCAGCAGTGAAGTTACGTATAACTATGGCTACACCTTC,CASSEVTYNYGYTF
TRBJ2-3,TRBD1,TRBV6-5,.,TGTGCCAGCAGTTATCGTTTACAGGGGCGTCTGGCTAGCACAGATACGCAGTATTTT,CASSYRLQGRLASTDTQYF
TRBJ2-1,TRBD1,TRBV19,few,TGTGCCAGTAGGCGAACGGGACAGGGCTTACAGCAGTTCTTC,CASRRTGQGLQQFF
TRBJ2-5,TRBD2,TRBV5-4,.,TGTGCCAGCGGTCCACCGCCTAGCGGGGGGGCGGAGACCCAGTACTTC,CASGPPPSGGAETQYF
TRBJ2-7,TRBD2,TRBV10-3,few,TGTGCCATCAGTGGGACCAGACTAGCGGGGGGCGAGGAGCAGTACTTC,CAISGTRLAGGEEQYF
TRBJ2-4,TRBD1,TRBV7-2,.,TGTGCCAGCAGCTTAATCGGACAGGTCAAAAACATTCAGTACTTC,CASSLIGQVKNIQYF
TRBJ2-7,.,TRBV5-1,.,TGCGCCAGCAGCTTGGAGGTTGGGGGGATCTACGAGCAGTACTTC,CASSLEVGGIYEQYF
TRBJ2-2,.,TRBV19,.,TGTGCCAGTAGTATAGGCCAGTTGTCGGGGGAGCTGTTTTTT,CASSIGQLSGELFF
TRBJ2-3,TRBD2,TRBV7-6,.,TGTGCCAGCAGCTTGGGGCTAGCGGGAGTTGGAACAGATACGCAGTATTTT,CASSLGLAGVGTDTQYF
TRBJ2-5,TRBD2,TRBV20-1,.,TGCAGTGCTAGACCCGGAGAGAAATTAGCGGGTCCCCAAGAGACCCAGTACTTC,CSARPGEKLAGPQETQYF
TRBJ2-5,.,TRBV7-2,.,TGTGCCAGCAGCTTAGTAGGCCTACTAGAGACCCAGTACTTC,CASSLVGLLETQYF
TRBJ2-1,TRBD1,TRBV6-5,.,TGTGCCAGCAGTAGAAGACAGGGCAATGAGCAGTTCTTC,CASSRRQGNEQFF
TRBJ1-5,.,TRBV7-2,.,TGTGCCAGCAGCTTAGATGGGGATGATCAGCCCCAGCATTTT,CASSLDGDDQPQHF
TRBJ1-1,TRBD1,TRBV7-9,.,TGTGCCAGCAGCTTTCACCAGGGGGATTACACTGAAGCTTTCTTT,CASSFHQGDYTEAFF
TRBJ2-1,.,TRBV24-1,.,TGTGCCACCAGTGACGACGGGCTGTACAATGAGCAGTTCTTC,CATSDDGLYNEQFF
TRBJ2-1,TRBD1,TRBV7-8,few,TGTGCCAGCAGCTTAGAAGGCAGGGGGCATGAGCAGTTCTTC,CASSLEGRGHEQFF
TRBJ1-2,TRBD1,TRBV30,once,TGTGCCTGCAAAGGACAGGGCTATGGCTACACCTTC,CACKGQGYGYTF
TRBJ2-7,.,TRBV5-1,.,TGCGCCAGCAGCGTCAGGGGAAACGAGCAGTACTTC,CASSVRGNEQYF
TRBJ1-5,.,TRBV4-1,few,TGCGCCAGCAGCCAAGCGGGGGGCCTTCAGCCCCAGCATTTT,CASSQAGGLQPQHF
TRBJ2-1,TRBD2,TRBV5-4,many,TGTGCCAGCAGCTTAGCCCCACGGACTAGCGGGAGGAATGAGCAGTTCTTC,CASSLAPRTSGRNEQFF
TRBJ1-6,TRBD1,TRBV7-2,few,TGTGCCAGTATGGTGACGCAGACAGGGAGCTCGACCTATAATTCACCCCTCCACTTT,CASMVTQTGSSTYNSPLHF
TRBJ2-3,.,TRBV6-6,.,TGTGCCAGCAGTTACTCCGGGGAGTCAGATACGCAGTATTTT,CASSYSGESDTQYF
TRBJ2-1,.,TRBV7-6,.,TGTGCCAGCAGCTCATATAGCGCCGGGAATGAGCAGTTCTTC,CASSSYSAGNEQFF
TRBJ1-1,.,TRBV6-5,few,TGTGCCAGCAGTTACCAAACAGGACAGATTGCTTTCTTT,CASSYQTGQIAFF
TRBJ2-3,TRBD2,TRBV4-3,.,TGCGCCAGCAGCCAGTCCGGGACTAGCGGGAGAGGGACAGATACGCAGTATTTT,CASSQSGTSGRGTDTQYF
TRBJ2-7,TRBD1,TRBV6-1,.,TGTGCCAGCAGTGAATGGGGGACAGGAAACTACGAGCAGTACTTC,CASSEWGTGNYEQYF
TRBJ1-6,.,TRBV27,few,TGTGCCAGCACTCCTTTGGGGGACTTGAATTCACCCCTCCACTTT,CASTPLGDLNSPLHF
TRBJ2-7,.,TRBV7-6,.,TGTGCCAGCAGCTTAGGCGACAGTGGCGACGAGCAGTACTTC,CASSLGDSGDEQYF
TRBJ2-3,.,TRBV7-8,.,TGTGCCAGCAGCTCCCGGACTTCCACGCAGTATTTT,CASSSRTSTQYF
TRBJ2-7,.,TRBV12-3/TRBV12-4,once,TGTGCCAGCAGCCGGACAAACCGCGAGCAGTACTTC,CASSRTNREQYF
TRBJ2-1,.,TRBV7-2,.,TGTGCCAGCAGCCGTTCGTCGGCGGGGGAGCAGTTCTTC,CASSRSSAGEQFF
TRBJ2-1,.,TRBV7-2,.,TGTGCCAGCAGCTTAATTATAGGCAATGAGCAGTTCTTC,CASSLIIGNEQFF
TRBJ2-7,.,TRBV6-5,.,TGTGCCAGCAGTTACGGACGGACCTACGAGCAGTACTTC,CASSYGRTYEQYF
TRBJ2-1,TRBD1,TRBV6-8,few,TGTGCCAGCAGTTCCTCCCGGGACAGACACAATGAGCAGTTCTTC,CASSSSRDRHNEQFF
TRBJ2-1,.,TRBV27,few,TGTGCCAGCAAAAATCCGTCCCGCTCCTACAATGAGCAGTTCTTC,CASKNPSRSYNEQFF
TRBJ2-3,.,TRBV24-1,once,TGTGCCACCAGTGATTGGAGTAGCACAGATACGCAGTATTTT,CATSDWSSTDTQYF
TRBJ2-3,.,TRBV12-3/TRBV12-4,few,TGTGCCAGCAGTGGGCTAGGGCGCGATACGCAGTATTTT,CASSGLGRDTQYF
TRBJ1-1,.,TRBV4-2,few,TGTGCCAGCACGAGGGATATGAACACTGAAGCTTTCTTT,CASTRDMNTEAFF
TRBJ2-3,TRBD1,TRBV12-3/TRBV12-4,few,TGTGCCAGCAGTCCGGACAGGTCTTGGGATACGCAGTATTTT,CASSPDRSWDTQYF
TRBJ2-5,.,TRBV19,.,TGTGCCAGTAGTATAGACGCCGTTGGACAAGAGACCCAGTACTTC,CASSIDAVGQETQYF
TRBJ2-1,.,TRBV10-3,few,TGTGCCATCAGTGAGTCTCGGGAAGGGGCCTACAATGAGCAGTTCTTC,CAISESREGAYNEQFF